This TCR beta chain is drawn from a study of Graves' ophthalmopathy and Graves' hyperthyroidism. The CDR3 has 17 amino acids. V gave up 7 bases and J gave up 6 bases; unmatched junction bases: 19. Looked up from germline, CDR1 is SGHAT and CDR2 is FQDESV (reference sequence). From RNA, the CDR3 regions of TCR beta chains were amplified and sequenced. HTBI primers were used in a first-round RT-PCR, which preceded a second-round multiplex PCR. TCRdb recomputed calls from the multiplex PCR reads with MiXCR, one row per CDR3 protein. This table has almost 400,000 distinct CDR3 sequences, 18% appearing once. Patients were left out if they had other autoimmune diseases, uncontrolled infections, pregnancy or lactation. Diagnoses were established from clinical symptoms, serum thyroxine, TRAb, thyroid ultrasound and orbital computed tomography.

The sequenced material came from peripheral blood. The clonotype was recovered from a woman aged 18-29 years with Graves' ophthalmopathy. The chain couples TRBV11-1 to TRBJ1-1, with 8 bases that match TRBD1. The DNA of the CDR3 is TGTGCCAGCATCATAATACCCCCACGACAGGGGAGCGCTGAAGCTTTCTTT. Protein: CASIIIPPRQGSAEAFF.